This record covers a single T cell receptor (beta chain). Other nucleotide sequences from this sample produce the same CDR3. The table came from immunoSEQ multiplex PCR; TCRdb's copy has only in-frame clones and leaves some out. The data show 200,000 or so clones, approximately 91% seen once. The data originate from a study of blood T cell repertoires in COVID-19. Deletions cut 6 bases from V and 2 bases from J, with 8 bases between. The CDR3 extends over 12 amino acids. Germline values: CDR1 SQVTM, CDR2 ANQGSEA. This TCR was sampled from a man in his sixties who had recovered from COVID-19. V and J are TRBV29-1 and TRBJ1-5; D is unresolved. The sequenced sample consisted of peripheral blood. The CDR3 loop is CSVAGGNQPQHF. The DNA for the CDR3 is TGCAGCGTCGCCGGAGGCAATCAGCCCCAGCATTTT. Drawing the rest from reference TRBV29-1 and TRBJ1-5, the complete variable domain is SAVISQKPSRDICQRGTSLTIQCQVDSQVTMMFWYRQQPGQSLTLIATANQGSEATYESGFVIDKFPISRPNLTFSTLTVSNMSPEDSSIYLCSVAGGNQPQHFGDGTRLSIL.